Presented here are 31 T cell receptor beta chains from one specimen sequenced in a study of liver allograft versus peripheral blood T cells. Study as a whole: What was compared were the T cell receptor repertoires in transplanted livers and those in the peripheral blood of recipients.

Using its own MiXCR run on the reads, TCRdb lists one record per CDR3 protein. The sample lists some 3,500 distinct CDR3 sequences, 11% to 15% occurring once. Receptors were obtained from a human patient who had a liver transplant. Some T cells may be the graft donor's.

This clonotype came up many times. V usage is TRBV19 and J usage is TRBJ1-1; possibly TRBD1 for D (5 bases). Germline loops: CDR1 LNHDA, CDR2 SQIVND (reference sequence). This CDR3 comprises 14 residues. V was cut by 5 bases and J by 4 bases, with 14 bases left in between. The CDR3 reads CASSSETESTEAFF. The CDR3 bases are TGTGCCAGTAGTTCAGAGACAGAGAGCACTGAAGCTTTCTTT.

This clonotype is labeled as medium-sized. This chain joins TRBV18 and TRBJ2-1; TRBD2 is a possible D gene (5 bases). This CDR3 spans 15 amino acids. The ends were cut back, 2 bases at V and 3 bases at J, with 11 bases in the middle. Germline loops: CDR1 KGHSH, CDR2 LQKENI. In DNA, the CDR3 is TGTGCCAGCTCACCAGAGGCGGGCTTCTACAATGAGCAGTTCTTC. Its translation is CASSPEAGFYNEQFF. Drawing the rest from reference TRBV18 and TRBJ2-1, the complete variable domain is NAGVMQNPRHLVRRRGQEARLRCSPMKGHSHVYWYRQLPEEGLKFMVYLQKENIIDESGMPKERFSAEFPKEGPSILRIQQVVRGDSAAYFCASSPEAGFYNEQFFGPGTRLTVL.

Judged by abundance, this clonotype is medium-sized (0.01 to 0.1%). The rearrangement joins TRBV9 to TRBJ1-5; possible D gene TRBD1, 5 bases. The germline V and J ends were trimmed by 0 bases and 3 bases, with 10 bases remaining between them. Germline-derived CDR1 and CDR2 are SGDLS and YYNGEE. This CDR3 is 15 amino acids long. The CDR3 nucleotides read TGTGCCAGCAGCGTAGACGGGGCGTCCAATCAGCCCCAGCATTTT. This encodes CASSVDGASNQPQHF.

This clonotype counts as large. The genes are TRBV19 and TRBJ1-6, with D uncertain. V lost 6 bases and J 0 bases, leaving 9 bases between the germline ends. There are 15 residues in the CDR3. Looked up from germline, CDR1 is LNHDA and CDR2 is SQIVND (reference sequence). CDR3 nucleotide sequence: TGTGCCAGTAGCCTGGTGAGCTCCTATAATTCACCCCTCCACTTT. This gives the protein CASSLVSSYNSPLHF.

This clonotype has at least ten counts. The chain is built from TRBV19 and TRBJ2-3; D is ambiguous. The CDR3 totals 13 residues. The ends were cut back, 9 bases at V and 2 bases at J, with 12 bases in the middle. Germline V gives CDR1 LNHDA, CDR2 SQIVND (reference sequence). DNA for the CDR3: TGTGCCAGCGGTGGTACTGACACAGATACGCAGTATTTT. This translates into CASGGTDTDTQYF.

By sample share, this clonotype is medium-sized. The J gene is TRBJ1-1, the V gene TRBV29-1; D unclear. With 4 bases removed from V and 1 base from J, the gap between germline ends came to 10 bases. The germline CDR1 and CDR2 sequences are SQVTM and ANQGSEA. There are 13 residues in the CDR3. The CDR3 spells CSVGPGQNTEAFF. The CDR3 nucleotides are TGCAGCGTTGGGCCGGGCCAGAACACTGAAGCTTTCTTT.

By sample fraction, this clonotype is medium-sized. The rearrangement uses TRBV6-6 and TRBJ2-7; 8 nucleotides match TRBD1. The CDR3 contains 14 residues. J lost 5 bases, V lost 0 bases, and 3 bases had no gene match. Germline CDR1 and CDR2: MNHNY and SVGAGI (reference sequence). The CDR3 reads CASSYSPQGDEQYF. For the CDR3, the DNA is TGTGCCAGCAGTTACTCGCCACAGGGGGACGAGCAGTACTTC.

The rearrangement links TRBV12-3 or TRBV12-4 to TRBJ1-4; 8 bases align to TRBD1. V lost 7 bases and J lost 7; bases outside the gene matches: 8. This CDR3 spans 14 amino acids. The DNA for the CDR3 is TGTGCCAGCACCATTTGGGGGACAGGTGAAAAACTGTTTTTT. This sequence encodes CASTIWGTGEKLFF.

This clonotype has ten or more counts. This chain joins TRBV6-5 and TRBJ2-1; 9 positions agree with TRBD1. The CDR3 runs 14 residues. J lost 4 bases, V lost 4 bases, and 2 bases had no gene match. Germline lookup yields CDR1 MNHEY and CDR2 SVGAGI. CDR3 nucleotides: TGTGCCAGCAGTTCCGGACAGGGGTACAATGAGCAGTTCTTC. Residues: CASSSGQGYNEQFF.

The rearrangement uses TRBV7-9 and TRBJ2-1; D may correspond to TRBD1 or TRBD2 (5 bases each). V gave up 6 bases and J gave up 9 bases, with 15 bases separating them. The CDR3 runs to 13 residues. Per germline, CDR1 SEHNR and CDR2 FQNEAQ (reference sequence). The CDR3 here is CASRDLTRGEQFF. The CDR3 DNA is TGTGCCAGCAGGGATTTAACTAGGGGTGAGCAGTTCTTC.

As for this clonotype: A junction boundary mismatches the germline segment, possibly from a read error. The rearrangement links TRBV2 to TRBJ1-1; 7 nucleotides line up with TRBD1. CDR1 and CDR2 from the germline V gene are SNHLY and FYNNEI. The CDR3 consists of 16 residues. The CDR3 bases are TGTGCCAACAGTGATTCGACAGGGAGGGTAGACACTGAAGCTTTCTTT. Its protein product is CANSDSTGRVDTEAFF.

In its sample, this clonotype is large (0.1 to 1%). The chain's CDR3 is CASRLVGANTGELFF. As DNA, the CDR3 is TGTGCCAGCAGGTTGGTCGGAGCTAACACCGGGGAGCTGTTTTTT. The chain combines TRBV7-9 with TRBJ2-2; D gene unclear. V lost 6 bases and J lost 2, with 13 bases in between. The CDR3 runs to 15 residues. Germline values: CDR1 SEHNR, CDR2 FQNEAQ (reference sequence).

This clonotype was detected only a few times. The CDR3 DNA follows: TGCAGTGCTAGGAGCAGTCCAGAGACCCAGTACTTC. Residues: CSARSSPETQYF. V and J are TRBV20-1 and TRBJ2-5; D remains unclear. The CDR3 extends over 12 amino acids. In germline, CDR1 is DFQATT, CDR2 SNEGSKA (reference sequence). The V end lost 3 bases, the J end lost 4 bases, and 9 bases lay between the germline ends.

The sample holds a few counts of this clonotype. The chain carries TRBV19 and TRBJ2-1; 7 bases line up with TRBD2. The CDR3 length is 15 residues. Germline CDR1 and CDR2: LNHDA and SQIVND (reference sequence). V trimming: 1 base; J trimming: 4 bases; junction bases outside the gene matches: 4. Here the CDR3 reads CASSIGLAVYNEQFF. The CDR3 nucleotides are TGTGCCAGTAGTATAGGTCTAGCGGTTTACAATGAGCAGTTCTTC. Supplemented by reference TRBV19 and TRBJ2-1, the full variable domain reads DGGITQSPKYLFRKEGQNVTLSCEQNLNHDAMYWYRQDPGQGLRLIYYSQIVNDFQKGDIAEGYSVSREKKESFPLTVTSAQKNPTAFYLCASSIGLAVYNEQFFGPGTRLTVL.

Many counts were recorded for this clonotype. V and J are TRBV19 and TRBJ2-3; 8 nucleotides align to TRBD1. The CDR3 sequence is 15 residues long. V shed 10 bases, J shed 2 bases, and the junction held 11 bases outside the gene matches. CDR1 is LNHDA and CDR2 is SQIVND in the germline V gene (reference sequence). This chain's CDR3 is CATRGATGVTDTQYF. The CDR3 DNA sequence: TGTGCCACGAGAGGGGCGACAGGGGTCACAGATACGCAGTATTTT.

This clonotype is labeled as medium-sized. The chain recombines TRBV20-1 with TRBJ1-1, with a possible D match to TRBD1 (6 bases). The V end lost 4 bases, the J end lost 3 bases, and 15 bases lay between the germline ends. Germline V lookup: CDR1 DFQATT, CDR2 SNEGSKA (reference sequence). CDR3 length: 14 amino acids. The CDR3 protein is CSAIARGFYTEAFF. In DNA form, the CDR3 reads TGCAGTGCTATAGCCAGGGGATTTTACACTGAAGCTTTCTTT.

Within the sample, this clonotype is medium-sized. CDR3: CAWSVRGGTGTEAFF. In nucleotides, the CDR3 is TGTGCCTGGAGTGTAAGGGGAGGGACGGGAACTGAAGCTTTCTTT. The chain employs TRBV30 and TRBJ1-1; weak D call: TRBD1 (5 bases). Trimming took off 0 bases at V and 5 bases at J, with 16 bases between the two ends. This CDR3 spans 15 amino acids. Germline V gene sequence: CDR1 GTSNPN, CDR2 SVGIG (reference sequence).

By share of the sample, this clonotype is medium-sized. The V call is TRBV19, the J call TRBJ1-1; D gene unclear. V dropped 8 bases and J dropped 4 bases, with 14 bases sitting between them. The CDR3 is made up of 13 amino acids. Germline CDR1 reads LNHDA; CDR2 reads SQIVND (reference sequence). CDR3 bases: TGTGCCAGTGGTAAGTGGTCAGCCACTGAAGCTTTCTTT. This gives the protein CASGKWSATEAFF.

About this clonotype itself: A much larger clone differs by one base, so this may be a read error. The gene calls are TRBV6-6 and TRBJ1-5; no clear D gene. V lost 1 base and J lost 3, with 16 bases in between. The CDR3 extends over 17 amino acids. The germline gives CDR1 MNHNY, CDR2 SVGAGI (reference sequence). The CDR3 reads CASSYLTGFGNNQPQHF. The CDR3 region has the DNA TGTGCCAGCAGTTACTTAACCGGCTTTGGGAACAATCAGCCCCAGCATTTT.

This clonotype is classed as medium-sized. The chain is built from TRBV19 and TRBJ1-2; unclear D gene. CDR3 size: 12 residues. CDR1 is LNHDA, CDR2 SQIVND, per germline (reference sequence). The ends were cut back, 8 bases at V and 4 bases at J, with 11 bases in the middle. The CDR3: CASWATLYGYTF. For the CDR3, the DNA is TGTGCCAGTTGGGCGACTCTCTATGGCTACACCTTC.

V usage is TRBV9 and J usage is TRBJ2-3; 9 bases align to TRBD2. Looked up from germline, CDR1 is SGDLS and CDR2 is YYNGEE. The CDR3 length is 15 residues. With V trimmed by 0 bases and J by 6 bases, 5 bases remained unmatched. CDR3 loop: CASSVEVAGADTQYF. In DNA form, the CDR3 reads TGTGCCAGCAGCGTAGAGGTAGCGGGAGCTGATACGCAGTATTTT.

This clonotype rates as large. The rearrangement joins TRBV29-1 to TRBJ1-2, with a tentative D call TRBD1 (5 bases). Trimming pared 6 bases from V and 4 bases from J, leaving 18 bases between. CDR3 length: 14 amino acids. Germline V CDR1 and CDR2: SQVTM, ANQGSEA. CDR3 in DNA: TGCAGCGTGGACACGACCCCGTCGGGCTATGGCTACACCTTC. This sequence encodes CSVDTTPSGYGYTF.

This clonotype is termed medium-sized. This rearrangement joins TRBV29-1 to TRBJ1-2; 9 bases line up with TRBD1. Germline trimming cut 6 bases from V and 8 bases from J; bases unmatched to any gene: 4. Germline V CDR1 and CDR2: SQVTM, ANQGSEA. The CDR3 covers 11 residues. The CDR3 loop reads CSVPGQGGYTF. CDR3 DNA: TGCAGCGTACCGGGACAGGGAGGCTACACCTTC.

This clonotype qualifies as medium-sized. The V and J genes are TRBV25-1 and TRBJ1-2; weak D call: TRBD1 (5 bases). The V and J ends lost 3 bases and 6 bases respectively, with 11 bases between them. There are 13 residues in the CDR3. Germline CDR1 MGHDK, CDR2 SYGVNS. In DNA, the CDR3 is TGTGCCAGCAGTGATCAGGGTACGGATGGCTACACCTTC. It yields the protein CASSDQGTDGYTF.

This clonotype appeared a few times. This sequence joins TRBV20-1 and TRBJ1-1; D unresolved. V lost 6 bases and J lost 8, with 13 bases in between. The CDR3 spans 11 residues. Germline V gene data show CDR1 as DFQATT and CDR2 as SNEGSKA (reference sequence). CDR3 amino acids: CSATPASEAFF. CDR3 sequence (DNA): TGCAGTGCCACCCCAGCGTCAGAAGCTTTCTTT.

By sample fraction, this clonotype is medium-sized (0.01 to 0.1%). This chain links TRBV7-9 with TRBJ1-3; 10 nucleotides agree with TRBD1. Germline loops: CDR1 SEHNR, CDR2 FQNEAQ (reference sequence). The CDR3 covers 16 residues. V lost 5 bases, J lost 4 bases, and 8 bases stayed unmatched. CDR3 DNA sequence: TGTGCCAGCAGCGAGGCGGGGACAGGGGCAGGAAACACCATATATTTT. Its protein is CASSEAGTGAGNTIYF.

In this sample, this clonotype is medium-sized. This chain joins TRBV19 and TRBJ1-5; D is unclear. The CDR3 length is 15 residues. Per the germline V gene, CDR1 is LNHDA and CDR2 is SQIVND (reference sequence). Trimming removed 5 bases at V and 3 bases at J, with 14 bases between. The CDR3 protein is CASSPDGDYNQPQHF. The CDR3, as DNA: TGTGCCAGTAGTCCGGACGGGGATTACAATCAGCCCCAGCATTTT.

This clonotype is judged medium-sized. CDR3 in DNA: TGTGCCAGCAGCTACTTGGGGGGAGGCACTGAAGCTTTCTTT. Residues: CASSYLGGGTEAFF. The chain links TRBV28 to TRBJ1-1; a weak D match, TRBD1 (5 bases). CDR1 and CDR2 (germline): MDHEN, SYDVKM. V shed 6 bases and J shed 4 bases, with 15 bases lying between them. The CDR3 is made up of 14 amino acids.

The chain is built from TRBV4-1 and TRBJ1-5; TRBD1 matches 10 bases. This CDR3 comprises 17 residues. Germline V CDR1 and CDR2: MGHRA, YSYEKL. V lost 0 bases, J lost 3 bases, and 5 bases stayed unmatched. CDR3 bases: TGCGCCAGCAGCCAAGACGGGACAGGGGTATCCAATCAGCCCCAGCATTTT. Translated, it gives CASSQDGTGVSNQPQHF.

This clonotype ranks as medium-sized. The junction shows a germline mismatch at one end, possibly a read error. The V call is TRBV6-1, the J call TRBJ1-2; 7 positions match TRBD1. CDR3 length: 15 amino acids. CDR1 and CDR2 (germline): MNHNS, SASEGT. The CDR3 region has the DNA TGTGCCAACAGTGACAGGGCAGGGGGGCCTTATGGCTACACCTTC. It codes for CANSDRAGGPYGYTF.

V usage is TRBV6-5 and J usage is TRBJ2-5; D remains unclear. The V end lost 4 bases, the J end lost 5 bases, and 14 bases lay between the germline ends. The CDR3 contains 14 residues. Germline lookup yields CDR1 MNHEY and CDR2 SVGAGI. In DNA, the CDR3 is TGTGCCAGCAGTTCGGTCATGGGATGGGAGACCCAGTACTTC. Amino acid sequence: CASSSVMGWETQYF.